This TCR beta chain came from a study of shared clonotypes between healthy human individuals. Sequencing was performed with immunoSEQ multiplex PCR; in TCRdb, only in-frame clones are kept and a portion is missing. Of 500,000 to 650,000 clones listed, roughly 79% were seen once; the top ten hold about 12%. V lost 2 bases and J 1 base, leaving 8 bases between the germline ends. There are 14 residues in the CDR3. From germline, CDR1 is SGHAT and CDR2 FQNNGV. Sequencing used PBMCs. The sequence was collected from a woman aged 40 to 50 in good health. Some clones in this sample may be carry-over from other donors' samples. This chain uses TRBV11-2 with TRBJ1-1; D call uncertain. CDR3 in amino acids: CASSLLVGNTEAFF. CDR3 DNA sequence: TGTGCCAGCAGCTTACTGGTGGGGAACACTGAAGCTTTCTTT.